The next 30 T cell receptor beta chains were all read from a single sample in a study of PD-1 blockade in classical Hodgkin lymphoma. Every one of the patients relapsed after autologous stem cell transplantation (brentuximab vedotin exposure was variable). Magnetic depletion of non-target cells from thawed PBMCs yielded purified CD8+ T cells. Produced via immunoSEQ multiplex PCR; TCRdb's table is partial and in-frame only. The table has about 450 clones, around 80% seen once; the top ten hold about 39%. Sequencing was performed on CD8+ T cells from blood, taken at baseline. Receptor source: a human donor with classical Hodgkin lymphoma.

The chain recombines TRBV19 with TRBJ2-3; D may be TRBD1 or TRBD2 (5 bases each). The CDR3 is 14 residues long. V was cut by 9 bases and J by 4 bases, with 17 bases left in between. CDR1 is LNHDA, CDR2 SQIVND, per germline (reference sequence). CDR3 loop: CASRDLRRADTQYF. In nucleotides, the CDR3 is TGTGCCAGCCGGGACCTCAGGCGCGCAGATACGCAGTATTTT.

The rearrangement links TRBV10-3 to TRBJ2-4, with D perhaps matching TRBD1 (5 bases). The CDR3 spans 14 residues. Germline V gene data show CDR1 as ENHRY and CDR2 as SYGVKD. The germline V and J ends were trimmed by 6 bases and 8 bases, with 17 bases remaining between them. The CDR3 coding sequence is TGTGCCATCAGACCGCACCCAGGGAAGGACATTCAGTACTTC. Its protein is CAIRPHPGKDIQYF.

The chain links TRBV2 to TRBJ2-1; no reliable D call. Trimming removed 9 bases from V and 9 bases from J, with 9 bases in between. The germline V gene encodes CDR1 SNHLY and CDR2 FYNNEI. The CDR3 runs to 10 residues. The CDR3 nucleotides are TGTGCCAGAGGGTTCGGTGAGCAGTTCTTC. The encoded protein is CARGFGEQFF.

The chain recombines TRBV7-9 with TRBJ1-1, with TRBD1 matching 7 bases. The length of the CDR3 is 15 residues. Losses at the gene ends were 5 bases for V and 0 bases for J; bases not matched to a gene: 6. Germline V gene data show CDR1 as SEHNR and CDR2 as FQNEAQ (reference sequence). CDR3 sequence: CASSHRQGLNTEAFF. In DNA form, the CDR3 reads TGTGCCAGCAGCCACCGACAGGGTTTGAACACTGAAGCTTTCTTT.

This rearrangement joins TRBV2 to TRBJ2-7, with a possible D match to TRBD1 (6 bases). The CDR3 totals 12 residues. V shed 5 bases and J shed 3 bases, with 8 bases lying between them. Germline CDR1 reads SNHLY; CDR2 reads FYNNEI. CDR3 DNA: TGTGCCAGCAGTTCGGACAGCTACGAGCAGTACTTC. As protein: CASSSDSYEQYF.

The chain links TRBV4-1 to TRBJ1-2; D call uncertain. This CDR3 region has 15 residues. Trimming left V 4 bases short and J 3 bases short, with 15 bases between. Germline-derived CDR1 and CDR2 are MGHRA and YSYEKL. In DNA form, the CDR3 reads TGCGCCAGCAGCCCCGGACCCCTAGGAGACTATGGCTACACCTTC. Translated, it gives CASSPGPLGDYGYTF.

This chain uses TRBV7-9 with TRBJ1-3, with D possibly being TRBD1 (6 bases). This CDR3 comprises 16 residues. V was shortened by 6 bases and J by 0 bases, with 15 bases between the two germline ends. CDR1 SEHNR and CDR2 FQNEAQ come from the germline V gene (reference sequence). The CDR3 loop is CASSPRTVFSGNTIYF. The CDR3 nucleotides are TGTGCCAGCAGTCCCCGGACAGTTTTCTCTGGAAACACCATATATTTT.

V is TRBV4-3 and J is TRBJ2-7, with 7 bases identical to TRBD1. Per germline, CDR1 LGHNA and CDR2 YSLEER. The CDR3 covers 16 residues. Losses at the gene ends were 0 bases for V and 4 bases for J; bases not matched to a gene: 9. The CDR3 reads CASSQEPWDRLYEQYF. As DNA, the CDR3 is TGCGCCAGCAGCCAAGAGCCATGGGACAGACTTTACGAGCAGTACTTC.

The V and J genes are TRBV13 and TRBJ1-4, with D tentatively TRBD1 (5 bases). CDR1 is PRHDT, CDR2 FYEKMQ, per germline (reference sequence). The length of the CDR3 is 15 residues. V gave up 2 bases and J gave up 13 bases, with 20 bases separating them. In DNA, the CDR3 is TGTGCCAGCAGCTTAAATAGGGGAGCGGGTGATGGACTGTTTTTT. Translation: CASSLNRGAGDGLFF.

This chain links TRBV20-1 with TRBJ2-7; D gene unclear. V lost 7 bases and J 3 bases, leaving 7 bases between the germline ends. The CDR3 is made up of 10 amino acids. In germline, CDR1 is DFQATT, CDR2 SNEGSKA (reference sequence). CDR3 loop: CSVQHYEQYF. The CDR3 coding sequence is TGCAGTGTACAACACTACGAGCAGTACTTC.

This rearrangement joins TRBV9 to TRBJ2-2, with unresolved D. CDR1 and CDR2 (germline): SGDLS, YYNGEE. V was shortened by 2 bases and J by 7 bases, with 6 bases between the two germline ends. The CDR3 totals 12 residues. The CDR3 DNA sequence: TGTGCCAGCAGCGTCGATGTCGGGGAGCTGTTTTTT. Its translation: CASSVDVGELFF.

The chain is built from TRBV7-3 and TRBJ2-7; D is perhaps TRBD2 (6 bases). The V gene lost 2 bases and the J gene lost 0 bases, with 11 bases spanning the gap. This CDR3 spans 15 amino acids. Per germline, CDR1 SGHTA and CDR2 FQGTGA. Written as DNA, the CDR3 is TGTGCCAGCAGCTTACGTCTCGGGAGCTCCTACGAGCAGTACTTC. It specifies CASSLRLGSSYEQYF.

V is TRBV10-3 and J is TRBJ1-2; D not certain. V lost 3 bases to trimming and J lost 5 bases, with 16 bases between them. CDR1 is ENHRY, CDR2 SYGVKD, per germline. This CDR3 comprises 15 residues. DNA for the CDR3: TGTGCCATCAGTGAAGAACAGAGAAGCGGTTATGGCTACACCTTC. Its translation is CAISEEQRSGYGYTF.

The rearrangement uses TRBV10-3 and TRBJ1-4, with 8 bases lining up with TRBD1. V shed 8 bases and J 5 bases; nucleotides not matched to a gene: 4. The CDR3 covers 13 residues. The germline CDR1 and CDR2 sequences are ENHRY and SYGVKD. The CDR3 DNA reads TGTGCCATCGCAGGGGGCCAGAATGAAAAACTGTTTTTT. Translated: CAIAGGQNEKLFF.

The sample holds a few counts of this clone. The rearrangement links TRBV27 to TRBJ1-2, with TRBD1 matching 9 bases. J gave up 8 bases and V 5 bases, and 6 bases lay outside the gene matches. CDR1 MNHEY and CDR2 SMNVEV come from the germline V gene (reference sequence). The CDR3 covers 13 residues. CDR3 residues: CASSLQGARGYTF. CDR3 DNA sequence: TGTGCCAGCAGTCTACAGGGGGCGCGAGGCTACACCTTC.

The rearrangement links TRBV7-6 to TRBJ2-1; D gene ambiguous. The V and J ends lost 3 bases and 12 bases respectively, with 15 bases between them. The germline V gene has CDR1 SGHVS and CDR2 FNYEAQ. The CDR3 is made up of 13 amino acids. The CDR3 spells CASSLLKGSGQFF. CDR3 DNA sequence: TGTGCCAGCAGCTTGTTAAAGGGAAGTGGGCAGTTCTTC.

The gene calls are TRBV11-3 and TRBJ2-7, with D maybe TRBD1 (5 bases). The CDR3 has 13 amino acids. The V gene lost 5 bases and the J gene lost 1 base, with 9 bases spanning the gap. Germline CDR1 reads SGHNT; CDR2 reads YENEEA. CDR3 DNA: TGTGCCAGCAGCGCCGACAGTTCCTACGAGCAGTACTTC. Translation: CASSADSSYEQYF.

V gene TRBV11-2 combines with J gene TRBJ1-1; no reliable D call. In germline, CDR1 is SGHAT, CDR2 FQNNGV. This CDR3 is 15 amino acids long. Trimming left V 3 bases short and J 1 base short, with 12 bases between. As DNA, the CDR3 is TGTGCCAGCAGCTTGCCTCGGACGCCGAACACTGAAGCTTTCTTT. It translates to CASSLPRTPNTEAFF.

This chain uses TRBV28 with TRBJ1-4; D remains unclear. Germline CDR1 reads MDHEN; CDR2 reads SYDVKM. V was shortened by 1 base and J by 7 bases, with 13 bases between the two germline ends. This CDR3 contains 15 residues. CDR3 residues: CASSLFDGEGEKLFF. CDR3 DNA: TGTGCCAGCAGTTTATTTGATGGGGAGGGTGAAAAACTGTTTTTT. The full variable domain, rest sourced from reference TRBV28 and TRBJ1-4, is DVKVTQSSRYLVKRTGEKVFLECVQDMDHENMFWYRQDPGLGLRLIYFSYDVKMKEKGDIPEGYSVSREKKERFSLILESASTNQTSMYLCASSLFDGEGEKLFFGSGTQLSVL.

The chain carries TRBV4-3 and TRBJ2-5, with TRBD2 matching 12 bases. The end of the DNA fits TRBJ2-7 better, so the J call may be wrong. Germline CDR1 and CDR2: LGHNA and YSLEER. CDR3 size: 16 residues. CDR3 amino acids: CASSQDPSGGDYEQYF. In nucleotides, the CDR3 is TGCGCCAGCAGCCAAGATCCTAGCGGGGGGGACTACGAGCAGTACTTC.

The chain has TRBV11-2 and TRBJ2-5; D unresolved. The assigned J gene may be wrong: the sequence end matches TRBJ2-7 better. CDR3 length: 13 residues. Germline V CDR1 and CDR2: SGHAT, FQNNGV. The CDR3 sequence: CASSSSTSYEQYF. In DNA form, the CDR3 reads TGTGCCAGCAGCTCTTCTACCTCCTACGAGCAGTACTTC.

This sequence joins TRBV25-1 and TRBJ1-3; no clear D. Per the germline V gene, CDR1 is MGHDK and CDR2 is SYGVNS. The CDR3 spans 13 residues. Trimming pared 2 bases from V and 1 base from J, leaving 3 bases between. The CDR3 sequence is CASSEGSGNTIYF. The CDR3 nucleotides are TGTGCCAGCAGTGAAGGGTCTGGAAACACCATATATTTT. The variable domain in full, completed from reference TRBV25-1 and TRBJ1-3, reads EADIYQTPRYLVIGTGKKITLECSQTMGHDKMYWYQQDPGMELHLIHYSYGVNSTEKGDLSSESTVSRIRTEHFPLTLESARPSHTSQYLCASSEGSGNTIYFGEGSWLTVV.

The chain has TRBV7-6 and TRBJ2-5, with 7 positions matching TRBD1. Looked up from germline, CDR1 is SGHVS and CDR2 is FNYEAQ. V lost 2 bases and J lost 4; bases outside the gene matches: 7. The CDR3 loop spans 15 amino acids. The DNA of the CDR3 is TGTGCCAGCAGCTTATGGGACAGCTCTAGAGAGACCCAGTACTTC. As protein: CASSLWDSSRETQYF. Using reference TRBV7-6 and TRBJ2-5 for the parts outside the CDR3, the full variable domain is GAGVSQSPRYKVTKRGQDVALRCDPISGHVSLYWYRQALGQGPEFLTYFNYEAQQDKSGLPNDRFSAERPEGSISTLTIQRTEQRDSAMYRCASSLWDSSRETQYFGPGTRLLVL.

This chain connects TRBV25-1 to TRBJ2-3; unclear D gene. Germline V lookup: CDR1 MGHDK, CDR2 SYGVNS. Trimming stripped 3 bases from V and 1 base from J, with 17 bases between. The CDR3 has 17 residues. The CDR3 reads CASSDIRTGCGTDTQYF. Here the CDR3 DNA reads TGTGCCAGCAGTGACATCCGTACGGGCTGTGGCACAGATACGCAGTATTTT.

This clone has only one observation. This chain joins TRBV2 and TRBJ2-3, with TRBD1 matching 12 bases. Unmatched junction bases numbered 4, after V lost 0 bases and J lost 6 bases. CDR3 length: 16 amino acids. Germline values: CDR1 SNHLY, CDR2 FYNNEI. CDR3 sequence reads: CASSEAGTGGLDTQYF. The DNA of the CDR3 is TGTGCCAGCAGTGAAGCCGGGACAGGGGGCCTGGATACGCAGTATTTT.

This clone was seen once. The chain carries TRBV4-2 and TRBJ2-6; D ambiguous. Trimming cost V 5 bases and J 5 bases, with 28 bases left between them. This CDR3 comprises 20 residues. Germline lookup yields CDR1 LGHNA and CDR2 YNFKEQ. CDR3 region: CASSEHRKGWLQSRANVLTF. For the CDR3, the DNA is TGTGCCAGCAGCGAGCATCGCAAAGGTTGGTTACAAAGTCGGGCCAACGTCCTGACTTTC.

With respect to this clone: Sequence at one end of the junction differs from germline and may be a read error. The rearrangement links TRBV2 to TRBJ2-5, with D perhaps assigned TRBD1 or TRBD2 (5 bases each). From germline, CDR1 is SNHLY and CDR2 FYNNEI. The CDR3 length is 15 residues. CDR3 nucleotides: TGTGCGAGCAAGGAGAGGGGACGCAAACAAGAGACCCAGTACTTC. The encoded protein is CASKERGRKQETQYF.

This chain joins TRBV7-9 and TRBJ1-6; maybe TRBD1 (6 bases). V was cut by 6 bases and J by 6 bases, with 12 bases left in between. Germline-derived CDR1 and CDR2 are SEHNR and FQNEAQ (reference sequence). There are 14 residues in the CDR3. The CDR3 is CASRPGQSNSPLHF. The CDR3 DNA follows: TGTGCCAGCAGGCCTGGACAGTCTAATTCACCCCTCCACTTT.

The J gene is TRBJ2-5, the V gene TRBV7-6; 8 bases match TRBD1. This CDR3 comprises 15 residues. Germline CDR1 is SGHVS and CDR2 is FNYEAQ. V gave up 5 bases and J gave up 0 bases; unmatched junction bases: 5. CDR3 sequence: CASSRDRKNQETQYF. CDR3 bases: TGTGCCAGCAGCCGGGACAGGAAAAACCAAGAGACCCAGTACTTC.

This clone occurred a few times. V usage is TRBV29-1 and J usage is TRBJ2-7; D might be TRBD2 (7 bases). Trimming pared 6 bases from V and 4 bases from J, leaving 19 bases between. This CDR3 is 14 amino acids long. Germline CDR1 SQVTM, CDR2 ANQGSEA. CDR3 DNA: TGCAGCGTGCCGGGGGGCCTCCCACCATACGAGCAGTACTTC. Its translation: CSVPGGLPPYEQYF.